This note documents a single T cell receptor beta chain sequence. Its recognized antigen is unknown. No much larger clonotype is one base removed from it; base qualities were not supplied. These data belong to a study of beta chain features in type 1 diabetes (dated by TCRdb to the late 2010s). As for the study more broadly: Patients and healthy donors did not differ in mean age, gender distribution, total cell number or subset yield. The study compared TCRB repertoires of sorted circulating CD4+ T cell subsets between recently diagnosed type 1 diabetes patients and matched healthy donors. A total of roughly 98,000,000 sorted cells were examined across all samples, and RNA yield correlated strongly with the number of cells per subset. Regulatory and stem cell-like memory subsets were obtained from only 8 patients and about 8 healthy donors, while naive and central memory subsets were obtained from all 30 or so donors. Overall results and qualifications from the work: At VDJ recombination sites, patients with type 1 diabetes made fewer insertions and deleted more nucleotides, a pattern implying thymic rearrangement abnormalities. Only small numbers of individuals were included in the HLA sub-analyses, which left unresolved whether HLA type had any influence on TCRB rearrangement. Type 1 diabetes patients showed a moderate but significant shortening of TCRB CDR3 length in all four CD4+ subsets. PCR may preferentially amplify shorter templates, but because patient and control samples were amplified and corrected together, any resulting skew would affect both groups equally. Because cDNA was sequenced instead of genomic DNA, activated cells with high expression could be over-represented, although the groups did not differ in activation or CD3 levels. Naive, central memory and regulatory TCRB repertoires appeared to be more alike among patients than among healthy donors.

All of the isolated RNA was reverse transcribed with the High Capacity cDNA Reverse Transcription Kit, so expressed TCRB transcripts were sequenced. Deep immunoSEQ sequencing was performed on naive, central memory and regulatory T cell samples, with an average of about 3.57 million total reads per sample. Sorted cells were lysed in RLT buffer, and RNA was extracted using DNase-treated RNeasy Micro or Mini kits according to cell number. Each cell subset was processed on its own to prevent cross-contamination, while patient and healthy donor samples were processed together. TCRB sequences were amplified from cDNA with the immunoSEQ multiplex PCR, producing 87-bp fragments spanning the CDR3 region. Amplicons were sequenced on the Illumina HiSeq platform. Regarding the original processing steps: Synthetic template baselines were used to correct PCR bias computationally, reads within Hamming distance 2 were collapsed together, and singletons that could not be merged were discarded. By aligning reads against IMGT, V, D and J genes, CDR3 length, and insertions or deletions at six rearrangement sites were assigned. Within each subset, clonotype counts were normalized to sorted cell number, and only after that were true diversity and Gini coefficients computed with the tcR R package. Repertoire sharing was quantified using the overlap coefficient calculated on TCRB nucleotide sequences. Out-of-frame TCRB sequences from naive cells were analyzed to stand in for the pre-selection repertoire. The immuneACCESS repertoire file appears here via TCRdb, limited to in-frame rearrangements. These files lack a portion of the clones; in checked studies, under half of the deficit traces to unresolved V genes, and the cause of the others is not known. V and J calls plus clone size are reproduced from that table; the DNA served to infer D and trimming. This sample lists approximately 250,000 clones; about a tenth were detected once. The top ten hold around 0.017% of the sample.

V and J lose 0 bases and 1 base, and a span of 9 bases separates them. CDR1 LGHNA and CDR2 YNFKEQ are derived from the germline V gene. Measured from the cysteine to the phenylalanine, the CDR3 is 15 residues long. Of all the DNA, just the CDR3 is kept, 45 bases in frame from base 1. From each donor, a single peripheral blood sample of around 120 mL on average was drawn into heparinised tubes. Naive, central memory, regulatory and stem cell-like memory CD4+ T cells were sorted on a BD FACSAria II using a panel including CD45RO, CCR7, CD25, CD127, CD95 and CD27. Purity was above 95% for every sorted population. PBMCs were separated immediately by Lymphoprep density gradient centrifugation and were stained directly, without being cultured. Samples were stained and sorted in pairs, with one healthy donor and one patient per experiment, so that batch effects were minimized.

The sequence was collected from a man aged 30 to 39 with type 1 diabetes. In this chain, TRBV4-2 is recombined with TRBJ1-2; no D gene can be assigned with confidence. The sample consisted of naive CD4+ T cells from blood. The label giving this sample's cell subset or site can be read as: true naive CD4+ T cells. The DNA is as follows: TGTGCCAGCAGCCAAGAATGGGAGGATAACTATGGCTACACCTTC. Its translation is CASSQEWEDNYGYTF.